These 16 T cell receptor beta chains originate from one sample sequenced in a study of blood T cell repertoires in COVID-19. This table comes from immunoSEQ multiplex PCR, and its TCRdb copy is limited to in-frame clones, with some not included. Of 130,000 or so clones in the sample, about four fifths are singletons; the top ten hold 3.9%. Material for sequencing was PBMCs or T cells enriched from blood (not recorded which). The receptors were sampled from a woman aged 25 to 39 who had recovered from COVID-19.

The chain has TRBV7-2 and TRBJ1-5; D not resolved. The V end lost 5 bases, the J end lost 2 bases, and 13 bases lay between the germline ends. Germline V lookup: CDR1 SGHTA, CDR2 FQGNSA. The CDR3 contains 15 residues. The CDR3 nucleotides are TGTGCCAGCAGCCCCACCGCCCCGGGCAATCAGCCCCAGCATTTT. This sequence encodes CASSPTAPGNQPQHF.

This clone was observed a handful of times. The chain has TRBV6-5 and TRBJ1-5; D gene unclear. The CDR3 covers 13 residues. Germline V gene sequence: CDR1 MNHEY, CDR2 SVGAGI. V dropped 5 bases and J dropped 4 bases, with 9 bases sitting between them. This chain's CDR3 is CASSTNMNQPQHF. The CDR3, as DNA: TGTGCCAGCAGTACAAACATGAATCAGCCCCAGCATTTT.

This chain connects TRBV5-4 to TRBJ2-7; TRBD1 agrees at 7 bases. With V trimmed by 5 bases and J by 1 base, 3 bases remained unmatched. The CDR3 length is 13 residues. The V gene's germline CDR1 is SGHNT and CDR2 YYREEE (reference sequence). The CDR3 region is CASSQGVSYEQYF. CDR3 coding DNA: TGTGCCAGCAGTCAGGGGGTATCCTACGAGCAGTACTTC.

This chain joins TRBV24-1 and TRBJ2-3; possible D gene TRBD2, 6 bases. The germline gives CDR1 KGHDR, CDR2 SFDVKD. V shed 2 bases and J shed 2 bases, with 10 bases lying between them. The CDR3 sequence is 15 residues long. CDR3 protein: CATSDSWEVTDTQYF. CDR3 coding DNA: TGTGCCACCAGTGATTCTTGGGAGGTCACAGATACGCAGTATTTT.

The V gene is TRBV2, the J gene TRBJ1-5; D remains ambiguous. Trimming removed 4 bases from V and 10 bases from J, with 11 bases in between. The germline CDR1 and CDR2 sequences are SNHLY and FYNNEI. CDR3 size: 12 residues. The DNA for the CDR3 is TGTGCCAGCAGTGGGGAGGCTCCCCCCCAGCATTTT. Translation gives CASSGEAPPQHF.

The rearrangement links TRBV30 to TRBJ1-6; no definite D call. With 0 bases removed from V and 5 bases from J, the gap between germline ends came to 8 bases. This CDR3 is 14 amino acids long. Germline V gene data show CDR1 as GTSNPN and CDR2 as SVGIG (reference sequence). This CDR3 is CAWSVRVDNSPLHF. The CDR3 nucleotides are TGTGCCTGGAGTGTACGGGTAGATAATTCACCCCTCCACTTT.

The gene calls are TRBV19 and TRBJ1-1; TRBD1 might be the D (6 bases). The CDR3 extends over 14 amino acids. CDR1 is LNHDA and CDR2 is SQIVND in the germline V gene (reference sequence). V lost 5 bases and J lost 2, with 12 bases in between. The DNA for the CDR3 is TGTGCCAGTAGTCTTACGACAGGCAACACTGAAGCTTTCTTT. Protein: CASSLTTGNTEAFF.

CDR3 in DNA: TGCGCCAGCAGCTCCACCACAGGGTACGAACGGACTAATGAAAAACTGTTTTTT. It is translated as CASSSTTGYERTNEKLFF. J is TRBJ1-4 and V is TRBV5-1; D may be TRBD1 (6 bases). Trimming shortened V by 3 bases and J by 2 bases, and 20 bases separated the two germline ends. The CDR3 loop spans 18 amino acids. Germline V gives CDR1 SGHRS, CDR2 YFSETQ.

This clone was detected only once. Here the CDR3 reads CASSHPWGQDEQYF. DNA for the CDR3: TGCGCCAGCAGCCACCCGTGGGGGCAGGACGAGCAGTACTTC. This chain joins TRBV5-1 and TRBJ2-7; D may be TRBD1 (6 bases). CDR3 length equals 14 residues. Germline loops: CDR1 SGHRS, CDR2 YFSETQ. V was shortened by 4 bases and J by 5 bases, with 16 bases between the two germline ends.

The chain couples TRBV2 to TRBJ1-1, with 10 nucleotides matching TRBD1. Germline V gene sequence: CDR1 SNHLY, CDR2 FYNNEI. J was trimmed by 5 bases and V by 11 bases; bases with no gene match: 5. This CDR3 comprises 12 residues. CDR3 in amino acids: CAGQGGRTEAFF. CDR3 coding DNA: TGTGCCGGACAGGGGGGCCGAACTGAAGCTTTCTTT. Together with reference TRBV2 and TRBJ1-1, the CDR3 gives the full variable domain: EPEVTQTPSHQVTQMGQEVILRCVPISNHLYFYWYRQILGQKVEFLVSFYNNEISEKSEIFDDQFSVERPDGSNFTLKIRSTKLEDSAMYFCAGQGGRTEAFFGQGTRLTVV.

V and J are TRBV19 and TRBJ1-1, with TRBD1 as a possible D gene (6 bases). Germline CDR1 LNHDA, CDR2 SQIVND (reference sequence). V was shortened by 6 bases and J by 1 base, with 15 bases between the two germline ends. This CDR3 has 15 amino acids. CDR3 region: CASRINDRPNTEAFF. The CDR3 DNA sequence: TGTGCCAGTAGGATAAATGACAGGCCGAACACTGAAGCTTTCTTT.

The rearrangement uses TRBV7-2 and TRBJ2-2, with 8 bases identical to TRBD1. The junction had 6 bases not matched to a gene; V was cut back by 8 bases and J by 4 bases. Germline V gene lookup returns CDR1 SGHTA and CDR2 FQGNSA. The CDR3 consists of 14 residues. The CDR3 coding sequence is TGTGCCAGCCGTGGACAGGGCGGCACCGGGGAGCTGTTTTTT. This sequence encodes CASRGQGGTGELFF.

The rearrangement links TRBV5-1 to TRBJ1-4; 9 bases map to TRBD1. This CDR3 comprises 15 residues. Per the germline V gene, CDR1 is SGHRS and CDR2 is YFSETQ. Trimming removed 0 bases from V and 8 bases from J; junction bases left unmatched: 5. CDR3 nucleotides: TGCGCCAGCAGCTTGGGGACAGGGGTAAGAGAAAAACTGTTTTTT. Translating it yields CASSLGTGVREKLFF.

The J gene is TRBJ2-1, the V gene TRBV11-2; 8 bases fit TRBD2. CDR1 SGHAT and CDR2 FQNNGV come from the germline V gene. V shed 1 base, J shed 5 bases, and the junction held 4 bases outside the gene matches. CDR3 length equals 15 residues. CDR3: CASSLAGGPNNEQFF. As DNA, the CDR3 is TGTGCCAGCAGCTTAGCGGGAGGGCCCAACAATGAGCAGTTCTTC.

This clone has just one count. V and J are TRBV18 and TRBJ2-3, with 8 bases fitting TRBD2. V lost 1 base to trimming and J lost 0 bases; unmatched junction nucleotides: 3. This CDR3 region has 16 residues. CDR1 and CDR2 from the germline V gene are KGHSH and LQKENI. CDR3 bases: TGTGCCAGCTCACCACTACTAGCGGCTAGCACAGATACGCAGTATTTT. Protein sequence: CASSPLLAASTDTQYF.

V and J are TRBV2 and TRBJ1-3, with D possibly matching TRBD1 (5 bases). Germline CDR1 reads SNHLY; CDR2 reads FYNNEI. The CDR3 contains 15 residues. Trimming pared 5 bases from V and 0 bases from J, leaving 11 bases between. CDR3 sequence: CASSRQQFSGNTIYF. CDR3 DNA sequence: TGTGCCAGCAGTCGACAGCAGTTCTCTGGAAACACCATATATTTT.